This T cell receptor (beta chain) is from a study of post-analysis software for immune sequencing data. Across the study: The study covered relapsing-remitting, secondary progressive and progressive-relapsing courses of multiple sclerosis.

General study findings and limits: Significantly lower normalized Chao1 diversity was found in patients with multiple sclerosis relative to controls. Samples from a shared batch, those prepared together, strongly co-clustered by F measure. There were about five TRBV segments more frequent in patients than controls, and TRBV5-6, TRBV5-1 and TRBV20-1 were among them.

This CDR3 is built from 14 residues. Losses at the gene ends were 7 bases for V and 4 bases for J; bases not matched to a gene: 9. Tagging with unique molecular identifiers was a feature of the TCR beta cDNA libraries. Between about 0.9 and 11 million T cells gave rise to roughly 0.5 million cDNA molecules. Each CDR3 protein is one row after TCRdb ran MiXCR on the PCR reads. The sample comprises roughly 430,000 distinct CDR3 sequences, about 39% of which are singletons, and approximately 7.1% rests with the top ten. About this clonotype itself: What it recognizes is unknown.

Sequencing was done on a sample of blood. The V call is TRBV12-3 or TRBV12-4, the J call TRBJ2-5; TRBD1 agrees at 7 bases. This clonotype was sampled from a girl between 2 and 10 years old with multiple sclerosis. The CDR3, as DNA: TGTGCCAGCACCGTAACAGGGGTCGCAGAGACCCAGTACTTC. It yields the protein CASTVTGVAETQYF.